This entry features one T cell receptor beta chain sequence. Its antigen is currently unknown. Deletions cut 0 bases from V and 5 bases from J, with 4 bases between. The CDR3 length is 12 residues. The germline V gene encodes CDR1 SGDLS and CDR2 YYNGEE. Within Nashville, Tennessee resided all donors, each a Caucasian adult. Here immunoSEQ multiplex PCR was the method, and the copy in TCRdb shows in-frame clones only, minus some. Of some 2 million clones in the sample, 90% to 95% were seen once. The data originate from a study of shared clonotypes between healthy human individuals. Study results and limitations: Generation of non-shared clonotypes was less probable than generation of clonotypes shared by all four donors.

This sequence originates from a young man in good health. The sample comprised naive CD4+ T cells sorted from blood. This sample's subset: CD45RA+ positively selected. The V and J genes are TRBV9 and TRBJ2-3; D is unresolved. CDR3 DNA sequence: TGTGCCAGCAGCGTAGAGCTAGATACGCAGTATTTT. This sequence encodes CASSVELDTQYF.